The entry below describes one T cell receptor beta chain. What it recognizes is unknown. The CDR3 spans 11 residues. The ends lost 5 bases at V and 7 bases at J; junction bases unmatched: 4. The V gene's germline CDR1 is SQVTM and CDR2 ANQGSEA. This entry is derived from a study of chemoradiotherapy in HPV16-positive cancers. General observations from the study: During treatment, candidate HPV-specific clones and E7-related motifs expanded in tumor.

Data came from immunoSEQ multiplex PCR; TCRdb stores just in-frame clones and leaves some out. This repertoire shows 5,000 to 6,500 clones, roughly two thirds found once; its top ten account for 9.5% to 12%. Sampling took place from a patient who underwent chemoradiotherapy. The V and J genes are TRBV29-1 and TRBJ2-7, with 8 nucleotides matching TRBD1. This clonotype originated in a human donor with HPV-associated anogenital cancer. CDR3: CSVYRGSEQYF. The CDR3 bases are TGCAGCGTTTACAGGGGGAGTGAGCAGTACTTC.